Following are 30 T cell receptor beta chains from one sample sequenced in a study of cytomegalovirus exposure and HLA in healthy donors. PCR involved 60 Vbeta and 13 Jbeta primers. Method: immunoSEQ multiplex PCR; TCRdb's copy keeps in-frame clones and lacks some. The sample shows around 55,000 clones, about 77% of them seen only once. Specimen: PBMCs. These receptors all come from a female donor in good health and CMV-seronegative.

This sequence joins TRBV21-1 and TRBJ1-1; the DNA was not compared with TRBD1, the D call given in the table. TRBV21-1 is flagged as a pseudogene. This CDR3 spans 15 amino acids. The CDR3 DNA reads as TGTGCCAGCAGCAAAAGGTTCGGACAGAACACTGAAGCTTTCTTT. Translated: CASSKRFGQNTEAFF.

The chain links TRBV5-6 to TRBJ2-7; D gene ambiguous. Germline V gene lookup returns CDR1 SGHDT and CDR2 YYEEEE. V was clipped by 1 base and J by 6 bases, with 8 bases between them. The CDR3 consists of 12 residues. In nucleotides, the CDR3 is TGTGCCAGCAGCTTGTTGGCCAGCGAGCAGTACTTC. Its translation: CASSLLASEQYF. The full variable domain, in which reference TRBV5-6 and TRBJ2-7 provide the parts outside the CDR3, is DAGVTQSPTHLIKTRGQQVTLRCSPKSGHDTVSWYQQALGQGPQFIFQYYEEEERQRGNFPDRFSGHQFPNYSSELNVNALLLGDSALYLCASSLLASEQYFGPGTRLTVT.

This chain joins TRBV9 and TRBJ2-1; 15 bases match TRBD2. With 4 bases clipped from V and 9 bases from J, the junction kept 5 bases outside the gene matches. CDR3 length equals 15 residues. The germline V gene encodes CDR1 SGDLS and CDR2 YYNGEE. CDR3 nucleotides: TGTGCCAGCAGCCTAGGACTAGCGGGAGGGAGTGAGCAGTTCTTC. It yields the protein CASSLGLAGGSEQFF.

This chain links TRBV7-9 with TRBJ2-2, with TRBD1 identical over 7 bases. Germline trimming cut 6 bases from V and 6 bases from J; bases unmatched to any gene: 10. The CDR3 totals 15 residues. Germline V gene data show CDR1 as SEHNR and CDR2 as FQNEAQ (reference sequence). The CDR3 sequence is CASSSINRGPGELFF. CDR3 DNA sequence: TGTGCCAGCAGTTCTATTAACAGGGGTCCCGGGGAGCTGTTTTTT.

V and J are TRBV19 and TRBJ2-7; no clear D. Germline V gene lookup returns CDR1 LNHDA and CDR2 SQIVND (reference sequence). The germline V and J ends were trimmed by 6 bases and 0 bases, with 15 bases remaining between them. CDR3 size: 15 residues. CDR3 nucleotides: TGTGCCAGTAGCCCAAATGGGCTTAGCTCCTACGAGCAGTACTTC. Protein: CASSPNGLSSYEQYF.

This clone was counted only a few times. The CDR3 spells CASRAANPYEQYF. CDR3 DNA: TGTGCCAGCAGAGCCGCCAATCCCTACGAGCAGTACTTC. This chain joins TRBV6-5 and TRBJ2-7; D remains unclear. Per the germline V gene, CDR1 is MNHEY and CDR2 is SVGAGI. The CDR3 sequence is 13 residues long. With 6 bases removed from V and 2 bases from J, the gap between germline ends came to 11 bases.

This chain uses TRBV6-5 with TRBJ1-6, with D unresolved. Looked up from germline, CDR1 is MNHEY and CDR2 is SVGAGI. CDR3 length: 14 amino acids. Trimming took 2 bases from V and 9 from J, leaving 11 bases between them. The CDR3 region has the DNA TGTGCCAGCAGTTACGGCGTAGGGAGTTCACCCCTCCACTTT. Amino acid sequence: CASSYGVGSSPLHF.

The V gene is TRBV18, the J gene TRBJ1-1, with a tentative D call TRBD1 (6 bases). This CDR3 region has 15 residues. CDR1 is KGHSH, CDR2 LQKENI, per germline. V gave up 1 base and J gave up 4 bases, with 13 bases separating them. For the CDR3, the DNA is TGTGCCAGCTCACCACGGGCAGGGGATAGCACTGAAGCTTTCTTT. Protein product: CASSPRAGDSTEAFF.

The chain employs TRBV15 and TRBJ2-5; TRBD2 matches 7 bases. The V segment lost 5 bases and the J segment 1 base; nucleotides outside the gene matches: 16. Germline CDR1 LNHNV, CDR2 YYDKDF (reference sequence). This CDR3 has 18 amino acids. CDR3 region: CATSSPRKGGGVQETQYF. The CDR3 coding sequence is TGTGCCACCAGCTCCCCCCGAAAGGGCGGGGGAGTCCAAGAGACCCAGTACTTC.

This chain connects TRBV7-9 to TRBJ2-7, with TRBD1 matching over 7 bases. The CDR3 length is 15 residues. CDR1 is SEHNR, CDR2 FQNEAQ, per germline (reference sequence). J gave up 5 bases and V 5 bases, and 12 bases lay outside the gene matches. The CDR3 spells CASSLRTGSIDEQYF. The CDR3 DNA follows: TGTGCCAGCAGCCTAAGGACAGGCTCGATCGACGAGCAGTACTTC.

This clone was seen a single time. The CDR3 loop reads CASRPVGGVNYGYTF. DNA for the CDR3: TGTGCCAGCAGGCCGGTCGGGGGAGTTAACTATGGCTACACCTTC. The chain joins TRBV6-1 to TRBJ1-2, with D possibly TRBD1 on 5 matching bases. This CDR3 comprises 15 residues. Germline V gene lookup returns CDR1 MNHNS and CDR2 SASEGT. V was clipped by 6 bases and J by 1 base, with 15 bases between them.

This clone is a singleton in its sample. J is TRBJ2-2 and V is TRBV7-3; D is possibly TRBD1 (6 bases). The CDR3 has 16 amino acids. Trimming removed 1 base at V and 7 bases at J, with 16 bases between. Per the germline V gene, CDR1 is SGHTA and CDR2 is FQGTGA. CDR3 amino acids: CASSLMFGPGVGELFF. The CDR3 nucleotides are TGTGCCAGCAGCTTAATGTTTGGGCCAGGGGTCGGGGAGCTGTTTTTT.

This chain connects TRBV19 to TRBJ2-7; no clear D. V lost 9 bases and J lost 2, with 11 bases in between. The CDR3 has 12 residues. Germline CDR1 reads LNHDA; CDR2 reads SQIVND (reference sequence). The CDR3 DNA reads TGTGCCAGCACCGACACAACCTACGAGCAGTACTTC. It yields the protein CASTDTTYEQYF.

V and J are TRBV5-1 and TRBJ2-5, with D possibly matching TRBD1 (5 bases). The CDR3 length is 15 residues. The germline V gene has CDR1 SGHRS and CDR2 YFSETQ. Between the trimmed V and J ends, which lost 0 bases and 2 bases, there was a span of 11 bases. CDR3 DNA: TGCGCCAGCAGCTTGGAGTTCAGGGTTCAAGAGACCCAGTACTTC. As protein: CASSLEFRVQETQYF.

Concerning this clone itself: The junction and the germline gene differ at one end; a read error may be behind it. CDR3 sequence reads: CASSRGAGNTIYF. The CDR3 region has the DNA TGTGCCAGCAGCCGAGGTGCTGGGAACACCATATATTTT. V usage is TRBV7-9 and J usage is TRBJ1-3; D remains unclear. CDR1 and CDR2 from the germline V gene are SEHNR and FQNEAQ (reference sequence). The CDR3 extends over 13 amino acids.

V is TRBV23-1 and J is TRBJ2-7, with TRBD1 matching over 10 bases. TRBV23-1 is an open reading frame whose function is uncertain. The CDR3 totals 14 residues. The junction had 5 bases not matched to a gene; V was cut back by 7 bases and J by 2 bases. CDR3 protein: CASTSDRGAYEQYF. CDR3 bases: TGCGCCAGCACTTCGGACAGGGGGGCCTACGAGCAGTACTTC.

The V and J genes are TRBV19 and TRBJ2-7; D call uncertain. Trimming removed 1 base at V and 0 bases at J, with 7 bases between. Germline V lookup: CDR1 LNHDA, CDR2 SQIVND (reference sequence). CDR3 length: 14 amino acids. CDR3 loop: CASSIGGSSYEQYF. The CDR3 coding sequence is TGTGCCAGTAGTATAGGAGGCAGCTCCTACGAGCAGTACTTC.

The V call is TRBV19, the J call TRBJ1-1; possible D gene TRBD1, 5 bases. Germline CDR1 LNHDA, CDR2 SQIVND (reference sequence). CDR3 length equals 15 residues. V lost 4 bases and J 0 bases, leaving 12 bases between the germline ends. The CDR3 here is CASSTRQTLNTEAFF. The DNA for the CDR3 is TGTGCCAGTAGTACCCGACAGACACTGAACACTGAAGCTTTCTTT. Looking up the rest from reference TRBV19 and TRBJ1-1 gives the full variable domain: DGGITQSPKYLFRKEGQNVTLSCEQNLNHDAMYWYRQDPGQGLRLIYYSQIVNDFQKGDIAEGYSVSREKKESFPLTVTSAQKNPTAFYLCASSTRQTLNTEAFFGQGTRLTVV.

The J gene is TRBJ1-6, the V gene TRBV7-2; no reliable D call. CDR1 and CDR2 (germline): SGHTA, FQGNSA. CDR3 size: 13 residues. V dropped 3 bases and J dropped 7 bases, with 7 bases sitting between them. Here the CDR3 reads CASSLSVNSPLHF. CDR3 DNA sequence: TGTGCCAGCAGCTTGAGCGTAAATTCACCCCTCCACTTT.

The CDR3 region is CASSEITDYQPQHF. As DNA, the CDR3 is TGTGCCAGCAGTGAAATAACAGATTATCAGCCCCAGCATTTT. The rearrangement links TRBV6-1 to TRBJ1-5, with D unclear. The CDR3 sequence is 14 residues long. Trimming took off 2 bases at V and 5 bases at J, with 10 bases between the two ends. Germline V gene data show CDR1 as MNHNS and CDR2 as SASEGT.

The genes are TRBV5-1 and TRBJ1-2; 11 bases fit TRBD1. In germline, CDR1 is SGHRS, CDR2 YFSETQ. CDR3 size: 14 residues. With V trimmed by 7 bases and J by 7 bases, 9 bases remained unmatched. The CDR3 sequence is CASGMDRGQAGYTF. The CDR3 bases are TGCGCCAGCGGAATGGACAGGGGGCAGGCTGGCTACACCTTC.

The chain recombines TRBV2 with TRBJ1-5; tentative D call: TRBD1 (5 bases). The CDR3 loop spans 15 amino acids. CDR1 and CDR2 from the germline V gene are SNHLY and FYNNEI. The ends were cut back, 5 bases at V and 4 bases at J, with 15 bases in the middle. This CDR3 is CASSKTGTQNQPQHF. The CDR3 DNA is TGTGCCAGCAGTAAAACCGGGACTCAGAATCAGCCCCAGCATTTT.

Details on this clone: Other DNA sequences in this specimen translate into the identical CDR3. This chain joins TRBV7-3 and TRBJ2-1; D gene ambiguous. Germline CDR1 is SGHTA and CDR2 is FQGTGA. The CDR3 has 15 amino acids. The V end was cut by 3 bases, the J end by 0 bases, with 9 bases between. The CDR3 region is CASSLSRSSYNEQFF. CDR3 bases: TGTGCCAGCAGCTTGAGTCGGAGCTCCTACAATGAGCAGTTCTTC.

The V call is TRBV6-5, the J call TRBJ1-1; D call uncertain. Germline lookup yields CDR1 MNHEY and CDR2 SVGAGI. The CDR3 has 14 amino acids. Trimming removed 2 bases at V and 0 bases at J, with 7 bases between. CDR3 sequence: CASSYGLMNTEAFF. The DNA for the CDR3 is TGTGCCAGCAGTTACGGACTGATGAACACTGAAGCTTTCTTT.

This chain links TRBV2 with TRBJ2-2; 7 bases are shared with TRBD2. Germline values: CDR1 SNHLY, CDR2 FYNNEI. This CDR3 region has 16 residues. J lost 3 bases, V lost 2 bases, and 6 bases had no gene match. The CDR3 DNA reads as TGTGCCAGCAGTGAATTTCTGGGGGGGTACACCGGGGAGCTGTTTTTT. Its protein product is CASSEFLGGYTGELFF. The full variable domain, completed using reference TRBV2 and TRBJ2-2, is EPEVTQTPSHQVTQMGQEVILRCVPISNHLYFYWYRQILGQKVEFLVSFYNNEISEKSEIFDDQFSVERPDGSNFTLKIRSTKLEDSAMYFCASSEFLGGYTGELFFGEGSRLTVL.

As to this clone: A junction boundary mismatches the germline segment, possibly from a read error. The rearrangement joins TRBV6-1 to TRBJ1-4, with D possibly being TRBD1 (6 bases). The CDR3 consists of 15 residues. The germline V gene encodes CDR1 MNHNS and CDR2 SASEGT. The CDR3 protein is CASSETSTSRDTVVF. In nucleotides, the CDR3 is TGTGCCAGCAGTGAAACTTCCACTAGTCGGGACACCGTGGTATTC.

This rearrangement joins TRBV11-1 to TRBJ2-2; no definite D call. This CDR3 comprises 14 residues. Germline V CDR1 and CDR2: SGHAT, FQDESV (reference sequence). V lost 7 bases and J 2 bases, leaving 11 bases between the germline ends. The DNA for the CDR3 is TGTGCCAGCACCCAACAATCTAACACCGGGGAGCTGTTTTTT. Translating it yields CASTQQSNTGELFF.

The V and J genes are TRBV2 and TRBJ1-3; D perhaps matches TRBD1 (6 bases). With 3 bases removed from V and 2 bases from J, the gap between germline ends came to 14 bases. Germline CDR1 reads SNHLY; CDR2 reads FYNNEI. CDR3 length: 16 amino acids. The CDR3: CASSERGTQTGNTIYF. The DNA for the CDR3 is TGTGCCAGCAGTGAGCGGGGGACACAAACTGGAAACACCATATATTTT.

The chain carries TRBV28 and TRBJ2-5; the D gene is possibly TRBD1 (7 bases). V was pared by 2 bases and J by 2 bases, with 12 bases between. CDR3 length: 15 residues. Germline-derived CDR1 and CDR2 are MDHEN and SYDVKM. Here the CDR3 DNA reads TGTGCCAGCAGTTTAGCAGGGGGAGGACAAGAGACCCAGTACTTC. It is translated as CASSLAGGGQETQYF.

The V and J genes are TRBV5-4 and TRBJ1-1, with D unclear. The CDR3 consists of 17 residues. Per germline, CDR1 SGHNT and CDR2 YYREEE (reference sequence). Trimming left V 4 bases short and J 0 bases short, with 19 bases between. The CDR3 DNA sequence: TGTGCCAGCAGCCCCCCCGCGAGTGGTACCATGAACACTGAAGCTTTCTTT. As protein: CASSPPASGTMNTEAFF. Full variable domain (outside the CDR3, taken from reference TRBV5-4 and TRBJ1-1): ETGVTQSPTHLIKTRGQQVTLRCSSQSGHNTVSWYQQALGQGPQFIFQYYREEENGRGNFPPRFSGLQFPNYSSELNVNALELDDSALYLCASSPPASGTMNTEAFFGQGTRLTVV.